The following is a T cell receptor beta chain sequence with its context. What it binds is unknown. The data were taken from a study of T cell repertoires in cytomegalovirus infection. As for the study in general: Evidence of both CMV infection and a matching HLA type came from public TCR beta signatures.

CDR1 is ENHRY, CDR2 SYGVKD, per germline. The CDR3 spans 16 residues. The ends were cut back, 6 bases at V and 1 base at J, with 13 bases in the middle. Each CDR3 protein is one row after TCRdb ran MiXCR on the reads. The sample records hundreds of thousands of distinct CDR3 sequences, 20% to 25% being singletons. General study findings and limits: Using cumulative public TCR beta family frequency, the authors identified those who carried CMV together with the relevant HLA. Predominance within the ex vivo response was attributable to HLA-C-restricted CMV-specific TCR beta clonotypes.

Sequencing was carried out using CD8+ T cells from PBMCs. The V and J genes are TRBV10-3 and TRBJ2-6, with TRBD1 as a possible D gene (6 bases). This TCR came from a human donor in good health (CMV status not recorded). Some clones in this sample may be carry-over from other donors' samples. The CDR3 spells CAIRTGTQSGANVLTF. The CDR3 coding sequence is TGTGCCATCAGAACCGGGACACAATCTGGGGCCAACGTCCTGACTTTC.